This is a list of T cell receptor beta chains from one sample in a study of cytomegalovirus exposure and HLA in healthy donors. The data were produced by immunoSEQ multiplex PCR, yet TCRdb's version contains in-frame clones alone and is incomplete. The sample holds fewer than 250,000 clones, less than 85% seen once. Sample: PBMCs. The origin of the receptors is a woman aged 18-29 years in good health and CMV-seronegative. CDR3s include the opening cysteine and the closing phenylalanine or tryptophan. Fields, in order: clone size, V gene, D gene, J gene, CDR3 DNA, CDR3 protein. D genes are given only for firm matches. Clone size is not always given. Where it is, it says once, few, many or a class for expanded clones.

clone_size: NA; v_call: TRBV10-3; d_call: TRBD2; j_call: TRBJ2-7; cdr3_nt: TGTGCCATCAGCCCAACTAGCGGGGTTGCCTACGAGCAGTACTTC; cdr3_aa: CAISPTSGVAYEQYF
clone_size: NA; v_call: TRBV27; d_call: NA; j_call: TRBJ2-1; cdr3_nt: TGTGCCAGCACAAGGGGGGGAGGAAACAATGAGCAGTTCTTC; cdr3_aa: CASTRGGGNNEQFF
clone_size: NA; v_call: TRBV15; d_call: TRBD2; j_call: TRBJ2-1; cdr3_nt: TGTGCCACCAGCAGAGCTGCGGGAGCCTACAATGAGCAGTTCTTC; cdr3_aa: CATSRAAGAYNEQFF
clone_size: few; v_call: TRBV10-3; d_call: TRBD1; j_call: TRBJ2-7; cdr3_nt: TGTGCCATCAGTACCGGGACAGAGACCTACGAGCAGTACTTC; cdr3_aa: CAISTGTETYEQYF
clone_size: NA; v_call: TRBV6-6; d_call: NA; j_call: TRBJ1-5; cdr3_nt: TGTGCCAGCAGTTACTCGCCCAGGGCGGATAATCAGCCCCAGCATTTT; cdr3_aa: CASSYSPRADNQPQHF
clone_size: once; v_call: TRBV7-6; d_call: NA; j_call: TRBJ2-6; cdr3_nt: TGTGCCAGCAGCTTAGAGCCTGGGGCCAACGTCCTGACTTTC; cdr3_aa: CASSLEPGANVLTF
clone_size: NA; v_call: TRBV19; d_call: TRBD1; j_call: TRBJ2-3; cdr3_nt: TGTGCCAGTAGTCCCAACAGGGGGCTTGCGACAGATACGCAGTATTTT; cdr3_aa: CASSPNRGLATDTQYF
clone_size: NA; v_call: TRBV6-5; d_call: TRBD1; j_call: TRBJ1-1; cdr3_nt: TGTGCCAGCAGTTACCTTCCGACAGGGGATACTGAAGCTTTCTTT; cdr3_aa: CASSYLPTGDTEAFF
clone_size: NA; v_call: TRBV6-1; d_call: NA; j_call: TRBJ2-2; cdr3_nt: TGTGCCAGCGGCAGTTCGACCGCGAACACCGGGGAGCTGTTTTTT; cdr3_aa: CASGSSTANTGELFF
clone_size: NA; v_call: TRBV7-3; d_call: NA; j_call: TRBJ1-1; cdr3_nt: TGTGCCAGCAGCTTAAACGGGGTGAACACTGAAGCTTTCTTT; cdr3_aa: CASSLNGVNTEAFF
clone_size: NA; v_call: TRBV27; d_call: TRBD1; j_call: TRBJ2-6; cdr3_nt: TGTGCCAGCAGTTTATCGCAGGGGGCGGGCGTCCCCGGGGCCAACGTCCTGACTTTC; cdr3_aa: CASSLSQGAGVPGANVLTF
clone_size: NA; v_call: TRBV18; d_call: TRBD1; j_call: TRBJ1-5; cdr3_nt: TGTGCCAGCTCACCGACACAGGGGGTAGGTAATCAGCCCCAGCATTTT; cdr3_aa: CASSPTQGVGNQPQHF
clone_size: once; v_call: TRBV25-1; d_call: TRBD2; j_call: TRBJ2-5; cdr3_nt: TGTGCCAGCAGTGATTGGGGGCTAGCGGGGACCGAGGAGACCCAGTACTTC; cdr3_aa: CASSDWGLAGTEETQYF
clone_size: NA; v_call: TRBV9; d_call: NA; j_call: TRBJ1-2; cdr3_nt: TGTGCCAGCAGACCAGATGGTCCCTATGGCTACACCTTC; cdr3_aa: CASRPDGPYGYTF
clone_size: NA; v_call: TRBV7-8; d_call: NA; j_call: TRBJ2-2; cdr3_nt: TGCGCCAGCAGCTTAGGGACATCCGGCACCGGGGAGCTGTTTTTT; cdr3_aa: CASSLGTSGTGELFF
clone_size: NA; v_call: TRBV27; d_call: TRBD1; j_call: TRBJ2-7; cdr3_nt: TGTGCCAGACGGACAGGGATTTTGAGGGTCGGCTACGAGCAGTACTTC; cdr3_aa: CARRTGILRVGYEQYF
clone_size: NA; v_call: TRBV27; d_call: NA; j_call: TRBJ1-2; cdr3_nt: TGTGCCAGCAGTTCGCCATTGTTAGGCTACACCTTC; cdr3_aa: CASSSPLLGYTF
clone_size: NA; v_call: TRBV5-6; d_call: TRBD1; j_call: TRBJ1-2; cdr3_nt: TGTGCCAGCAGCTTCGGGACAGGCAATGGCTACACCTTC; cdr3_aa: CASSFGTGNGYTF
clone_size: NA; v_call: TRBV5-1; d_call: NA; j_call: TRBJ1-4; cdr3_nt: TGCGCCAGCAGCTTGGCGTCTAATGAAAAACTGTTTTTT; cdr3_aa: CASSLASNEKLFF
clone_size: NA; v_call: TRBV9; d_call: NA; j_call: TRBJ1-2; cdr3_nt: TGTGCCAGCAGCGGAGATTCAGGGGGCTACACCTTC; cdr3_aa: CASSGDSGGYTF
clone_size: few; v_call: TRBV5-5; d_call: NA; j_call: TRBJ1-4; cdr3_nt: TGTGCCAGCAGCTTGCCACCGCTTAATGAAAAACTGTTTTTT; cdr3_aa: CASSLPPLNEKLFF
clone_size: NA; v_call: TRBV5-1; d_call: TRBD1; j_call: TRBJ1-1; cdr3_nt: TGCGCCAGCAGCTTGGGCGACAGGGTGCCCACTGAAGCTTTCTTT; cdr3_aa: CASSLGDRVPTEAFF
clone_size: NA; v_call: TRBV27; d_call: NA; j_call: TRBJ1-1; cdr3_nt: TGTGCCAGCCGCGGTTTGGCCATGAACACTGAAGCTTTCTTT; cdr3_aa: CASRGLAMNTEAFF
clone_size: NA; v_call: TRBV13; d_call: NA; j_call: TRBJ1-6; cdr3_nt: TGTGCCAGCAGCTTATGGTCGGAGTCACCCCTCCACTTT; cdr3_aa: CASSLWSESPLHF
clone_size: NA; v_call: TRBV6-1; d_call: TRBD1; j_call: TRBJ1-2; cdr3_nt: TGTGCCAGCAGTCCTCGGACAGGGAATGGCTACACCTTC; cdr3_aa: CASSPRTGNGYTF